This section outlines one T cell receptor beta chain sequence together with its context. The antigen remains unidentified. The data were produced by immunoSEQ multiplex PCR, yet TCRdb's version contains in-frame clones alone and is incomplete. Seen here are 150,000 or so clones, roughly nine tenths observed once, and the top ten hold just over 5%. These data originate in a study of T cell responses to AZD1222 COVID-19 vaccine. Study-wide background: The analysis combined second doses at about 4 or about 12 weeks.

Germline CDR1 is LNHDA and CDR2 is SQIVND (reference sequence). V shed 4 bases and J shed 2 bases, with 10 bases lying between them. The CDR3 consists of 14 residues. Study-wide findings and caveats: Most donors were white British, females outnumbered males, and clonal diversity was possibly underestimated. Unmutated variant regions reportedly attract nearly half of all spike-specific TCRs. Following two doses of AZD1222, Spike-specific TCR breadth and depth rose.

Sequencing used peripheral blood, obtained on day 0 of AZD1222 vaccination. V gene TRBV19 combines with J gene TRBJ2-3; D remains ambiguous. This sequence was found in an adult in good health. As DNA, the CDR3 is TGTGCCAGTAGTAGTCGGCCGTTCACAGATACGCAGTATTTT. This sequence encodes CASSSRPFTDTQYF.